Sequencing of this T cell receptor (beta chain) was carried out in a study of Ad26.COV2.S vaccination and SARS-CoV-2 variants. Stated treatment: roughly 19 received Ad26.COV2.S at low or high dose, single or two shots; about 5 received placebo; per-sample allocation not given. It was on day 63 after the first vaccine or placebo injection that samples were taken. Germline V gene data show CDR1 as SNHLY and CDR2 as FYNNEI. This CDR3 has 14 residues. The V end was cut by 2 bases, the J end by 4 bases, with 9 bases between. Measured with immunoSEQ multiplex PCR; TCRdb has only the in-frame clones, and not every one. The profile covers 350,000 to 500,000 clones, with around 90% appearing a single time and around 4.5% taken by the ten largest. In this sample, this clone turned up a few times.

This material consisted of peripheral blood, taken in a trial of Ad26.COV2.S vaccine versus placebo. The clonotype comes from a person aged 18-60 years who received the Ad26.COV2.S COVID-19 vaccine or a placebo. The chain couples TRBV2 to TRBJ1-5; D remains ambiguous. The CDR3 bases are TGTGCCAGCAGTGAAAGGCAGATTAATCAGCCCCAGCATTTT. Amino acids: CASSERQINQPQHF.